These 26 T cell receptor beta chains came from one sample sequenced in a study of blood T cell repertoires in COVID-19. Profiling relied on immunoSEQ multiplex PCR, and the TCRdb table lists in-frame clones only, not all of them. The table includes roughly 29,000 clones, approximately 85% detected once. The specimen was peripheral blood. These receptors originate from a woman of 80 years or more with COVID-19, enrolled during active disease.

In DNA form, the CDR3 reads TGTGCCTGGAGTGAAGGCCAGGGGTATCAGCCCCAGCATTTT. This translates into CAWSEGQGYQPQHF. The chain combines TRBV30 with TRBJ1-5; D perhaps matches TRBD1 (6 bases). Germline CDR1 GTSNPN, CDR2 SVGIG (reference sequence). This CDR3 region has 14 residues. V lost 1 base to trimming and J lost 5 bases, with 12 bases between them.

The chain combines TRBV2 with TRBJ2-2, with 7 bases matching TRBD1. This CDR3 has 14 residues. Unmatched junction bases numbered 5, after V lost 5 bases and J lost 5 bases. Germline-derived CDR1 and CDR2 are SNHLY and FYNNEI. The CDR3 DNA follows: TGTGCCAGCAGTAGGGACAGAGTTACCGGGGAGCTGTTTTTT. Protein: CASSRDRVTGELFF.

The chain combines TRBV7-9 with TRBJ2-2, with a tentative D call TRBD2 (6 bases). Trimming removed 3 bases at V and 2 bases at J, with 13 bases between. The CDR3 consists of 16 residues. From germline, CDR1 is SEHNR and CDR2 FQNEAQ (reference sequence). The CDR3: CASSFYRRGNTGELFF. As DNA, the CDR3 is TGTGCCAGCAGCTTTTACCGGAGGGGAAACACCGGGGAGCTGTTTTTT.

The chain carries TRBV11-2 and TRBJ1-3; D remains unclear. Germline V gene sequence: CDR1 SGHAT, CDR2 FQNNGV. V lost 1 base to trimming and J lost 2 bases, with 12 bases between them. The CDR3 is 16 amino acids. The CDR3 spells CASSLVTGNPGNTIYF. The CDR3 DNA is TGTGCCAGCAGCTTAGTGACTGGAAACCCTGGAAACACCATATATTTT.

The V call is TRBV6-5, the J call TRBJ2-5, with TRBD1 identical over 9 bases. J lost 3 bases, V lost 0 bases, and 5 bases had no gene match. This CDR3 is built from 16 residues. The germline gives CDR1 MNHEY, CDR2 SVGAGI. CDR3 protein: CASSYSGTGKKETQYF. The CDR3 DNA reads as TGTGCCAGCAGTTACTCGGGGACAGGGAAAAAAGAGACCCAGTACTTC.

The CDR3 protein is CASSPRDRGTEAFF. DNA for the CDR3: TGTGCCAGCAGCCCCCGGGACAGGGGAACTGAAGCTTTCTTT. The gene calls are TRBV7-9 and TRBJ1-1, with TRBD1 identical over 10 bases. After removal of 5 bases from V and 5 bases from J, the junction contained 5 bases not matched to a gene. There are 14 residues in the CDR3. Germline CDR1 SEHNR, CDR2 FQNEAQ (reference sequence). Full variable domain (rest looked up from reference TRBV7-9 and TRBJ1-1): DTGVSQNPRHKITKRGQNVTFRCDPISEHNRLYWYRQTLGQGPEFLTYFQNEAQLEKSRLLSDRFSAERPKGSFSTLEIQRTEQGDSAMYLCASSPRDRGTEAFFGQGTRLTVV.

This clone was detected once. The chain joins TRBV12-3 or TRBV12-4 to TRBJ2-5, with D possibly TRBD1 on 6 matching bases. V lost 5 bases and J 8 bases, leaving 9 bases between the germline ends. This CDR3 spans 11 amino acids. This chain's CDR3 is CASSRGSTQYF. The CDR3 nucleotides are TGTGCCAGCAGTAGGGGGAGTACCCAGTACTTC.

The V and J genes are TRBV3-1 (or the pseudogene TRBV3-2) and TRBJ1-1, with D tentatively TRBD1 (6 bases). The CDR3 consists of 14 residues. Deletions cut 4 bases from V and 2 bases from J, with 11 bases between. The germline gives CDR1 LGHDT, CDR2 YNNKEL (reference sequence). CDR3 residues: CASSPTGKNTEAFF. As DNA, the CDR3 is TGTGCCAGCAGCCCGACAGGTAAAAACACTGAAGCTTTCTTT.

The rearrangement links TRBV6-5 to TRBJ2-7, with 14 bases lining up with TRBD2. Germline V gene sequence: CDR1 MNHEY, CDR2 SVGAGI. The CDR3 spans 15 residues. The V segment lost 10 bases and the J segment 1 base; nucleotides outside the gene matches: 6. The CDR3 DNA reads as TGTGCCACCAATCGACTAGCGGGGGGGTCCTACGAGCAGTACTTC. Its protein is CATNRLAGGSYEQYF.

The chain uses TRBV14 and TRBJ1-1; D call uncertain. Trimming took off 3 bases at V and 2 bases at J, with 7 bases between the two ends. CDR3 length: 13 amino acids. CDR1 is SGHDN, CDR2 FVKESK, per germline. CDR3 protein: CASSHQTNTEAFF. CDR3 DNA: TGTGCCAGCAGCCACCAAACTAACACTGAAGCTTTCTTT.

The genes are TRBV11-2 and TRBJ2-1, with 13 bases lining up with TRBD2. V lost 5 bases, J lost 7 bases, and 11 bases stayed unmatched. This CDR3 contains 17 residues. CDR1 is SGHAT, CDR2 FQNNGV, per germline. The CDR3 DNA sequence: TGTGCCAGCAGCCCGCAACCGACTAGCGGGGGGTCGAATGAGCAGTTCTTC. Residues: CASSPQPTSGGSNEQFF.

This clone was seen once. J is TRBJ1-1 and V is TRBV7-9; D is possibly TRBD1 (5 bases). The CDR3 has 17 amino acids. Trimming shortened V by 3 bases and J by 6 bases, and 23 bases separated the two germline ends. Germline V gene data show CDR1 as SEHNR and CDR2 as FQNEAQ (reference sequence). CDR3 sequence reads: CASSLEKGLGGRPEAFF. In nucleotides, the CDR3 is TGTGCCAGCAGCTTGGAGAAGGGATTGGGGGGTAGACCTGAAGCTTTCTTT.

The chain employs TRBV10-3 and TRBJ2-1, with 9 bases lining up with TRBD1. Trimming took 11 bases from V and 2 from J; bases not matched to a gene: 19. In germline, CDR1 is ENHRY, CDR2 SYGVKD. This CDR3 has 18 residues. The DNA for the CDR3 is TGTGCCTCCGGGACAGGGACGGACGGGAGTAGCGCCTACAATGAGCAGTTCTTC. Amino acids: CASGTGTDGSSAYNEQFF.

The chain recombines TRBV18 with TRBJ1-1; no reliable D call. Deletions cut 4 bases from V and 0 bases from J, with 9 bases between. This CDR3 comprises 14 residues. Germline CDR1 is KGHSH and CDR2 is LQKENI. The CDR3 bases are TGTGCCAGCTCACAAGCACAGCTGAACACTGAAGCTTTCTTT. Amino acids: CASSQAQLNTEAFF.

The chain joins TRBV19 to TRBJ1-2, with a weak D call TRBD1 (6 bases). The CDR3 runs to 15 residues. Germline values: CDR1 LNHDA, CDR2 SQIVND (reference sequence). The ends were cut back, 4 bases at V and 8 bases at J, with 20 bases in the middle. The CDR3 DNA sequence: TGTGCCAGTAGTACCACCGGGCCAGGGGCCCACGGCTACACCTTC. Its translation is CASSTTGPGAHGYTF.

This chain uses TRBV14 with TRBJ2-1, with D unclear. The CDR3 extends over 15 amino acids. V was pared by 0 bases and J by 2 bases, with 8 bases between. The germline CDR1 and CDR2 sequences are SGHDN and FVKESK. The CDR3, as DNA: TGTGCCAGCAGCCAAGATCGTAGAACCTACAATGAGCAGTTCTTC. This gives the protein CASSQDRRTYNEQFF. Full variable domain (missing parts from reference TRBV14 and TRBJ2-1): EAGVTQFPSHSVIEKGQTVTLRCDPISGHDNLYWYRRVMGKEIKFLLHFVKESKQDESGMPNNRFLAERTGGTYSTLKVQPAELEDSGVYFCASSQDRRTYNEQFFGPGTRLTVL.

This clone was recorded once. This chain joins TRBV3-1 (or the pseudogene TRBV3-2) and TRBJ2-3; 7 bases align to TRBD2. CDR3 size: 13 residues. Germline values: CDR1 LGHDT, CDR2 YNNKEL (reference sequence). Unmatched junction bases numbered 4, after V lost 4 bases and J lost 6 bases. This CDR3 reads CASSRLGGDTQYF. The CDR3 DNA follows: TGTGCCAGCAGCCGCCTCGGGGGGGATACGCAGTATTTT.

V and J are TRBV19 and TRBJ2-4, with D perhaps TRBD2 (5 bases). This CDR3 has 13 amino acids. Germline-derived CDR1 and CDR2 are LNHDA and SQIVND (reference sequence). V dropped 7 bases and J dropped 10 bases, with 17 bases sitting between them. This CDR3 is CASTPRALGIQYF. The CDR3 bases are TGTGCCAGTACCCCGCGGGCCCTAGGTATTCAGTACTTC.

CDR3 bases: TGTGCCAGCAGCGTAGGGACAGGGGGAGGTGAAGCTTTCTTT. Amino acid sequence: CASSVGTGGGEAFF. The genes are TRBV9 and TRBJ1-1; 10 nucleotides align to TRBD1. The V gene's germline CDR1 is SGDLS and CDR2 YYNGEE. The trim removed 0 bases at V and 7 bases at J, leaving 3 bases unmatched. CDR3 size: 14 residues.

V is TRBV29-1 and J is TRBJ1-2, with 9 positions matching TRBD1. The CDR3 is 13 residues long. V was clipped by 3 bases and J by 3 bases; unmatched bases: 2. The germline gives CDR1 SQVTM, CDR2 ANQGSEA. Here the CDR3 reads CSVDDRGDYGYTF. The CDR3 DNA sequence: TGCAGCGTTGACGACAGGGGGGACTATGGCTACACCTTC.

The V and J genes are TRBV5-6 and TRBJ2-6, with 8 bases fitting TRBD2. J lost 0 bases, V lost 4 bases, and 9 bases had no gene match. Germline V gives CDR1 SGHDT, CDR2 YYEEEE. This CDR3 has 18 amino acids. The CDR3 is CASSHPAGGNSGANVLTF. The CDR3 region has the DNA TGTGCCAGCAGCCACCCCGCGGGGGGCAACTCTGGGGCCAACGTCCTGACTTTC.

The chain couples TRBV7-9 to TRBJ2-3; D is perhaps TRBD2 (5 bases). The CDR3 sequence is 14 residues long. The V and J ends lost 4 bases and 5 bases respectively, with 13 bases between them. From germline, CDR1 is SEHNR and CDR2 FQNEAQ (reference sequence). CDR3 residues: CASSSDFPLDTQYF. The CDR3 DNA reads as TGTGCCAGCAGCTCGGACTTCCCCCTAGATACGCAGTATTTT.

The V call is TRBV6-1, the J call TRBJ1-4, with D perhaps matching TRBD1 (6 bases). Trimming cost V 2 bases and J 4 bases, with 14 bases left between them. The CDR3 is 16 amino acids. From germline, CDR1 is MNHNS and CDR2 SASEGT. The CDR3 region is CASSEKTGSSNEKLFF. CDR3 DNA sequence: TGTGCCAGCAGTGAAAAAACAGGGTCAAGTAATGAAAAACTGTTTTTT.

In this sample, this clone is medium-sized. The gene calls are TRBV7-2 and TRBJ2-1; 12 nucleotides match TRBD2. Germline CDR1 SGHTA, CDR2 FQGNSA. This CDR3 has 17 residues. Unmatched junction bases numbered 3, after V lost 3 bases and J lost 0 bases. DNA of the CDR3: TGTGCCAGCAGCTTCCCTAGCGGGGGGGTCTCCTACAATGAGCAGTTCTTC. This codes for CASSFPSGGVSYNEQFF.

DNA of the CDR3: TGTGCCAGCAGCTTAACAGGACCTGGAAACACCATATATTTT. Translating it yields CASSLTGPGNTIYF. The V gene is TRBV13, the J gene TRBJ1-3; the D gene is possibly TRBD1 (5 bases). Trimming took off 2 bases at V and 2 bases at J, with 7 bases between the two ends. The germline V gene encodes CDR1 PRHDT and CDR2 FYEKMQ (reference sequence). CDR3 length equals 14 residues.

This clone has more than one count but fewer than ten. Other DNA sequences in the same sample also yield this CDR3. CDR3 DNA: TGTGCCAGCAGAACAGGGAGCTCCTATAATTCACCCCTCCACTTT. Protein: CASRTGSSYNSPLHF. This chain uses TRBV27 with TRBJ1-6; tentative D call: TRBD1 (6 bases). Trimming shortened V by 6 bases and J by 0 bases, and 9 bases separated the two germline ends. Germline assignment: CDR1 MNHEY and CDR2 SMNVEV (reference sequence). The length of the CDR3 is 15 residues.